This entry lists 9 T cell receptor beta chains sequenced from one sample in a study of control samples from healthy donors and cancer patients. Produced via immunoSEQ multiplex PCR; TCRdb's table is partial and in-frame only. The table shows some 140,000 clones, with 80% to 90% occurring only once. Sequencing was done on a sample of blood. These receptors were taken from a woman aged 25 to 39 in good health.

The genes are TRBV9 and TRBJ2-7; 8 bases are shared with TRBD2. The germline V gene has CDR1 SGDLS and CDR2 YYNGEE. V lost 5 bases, J lost 7 bases, and 11 bases stayed unmatched. The CDR3 sequence is 14 residues long. The CDR3: CASSTTGGLDEQYF. The CDR3 DNA follows: TGTGCCAGCAGTACCACGGGGGGGCTAGATGAGCAGTACTTC.

The chain combines TRBV2 with TRBJ1-2; D call uncertain. V dropped 3 bases and J dropped 4 bases, with 15 bases sitting between them. The CDR3 is 15 residues long. From germline, CDR1 is SNHLY and CDR2 FYNNEI. The CDR3 reads CASSEGPLTLYGYTF. In DNA, the CDR3 is TGTGCCAGCAGTGAGGGTCCACTTACCCTCTATGGCTACACCTTC.

This clone has only one observation. The chain carries TRBV19 and TRBJ2-7; TRBD1 matches 7 bases. V lost 5 bases and J lost 2; bases outside the gene matches: 6. The germline gives CDR1 LNHDA, CDR2 SQIVND (reference sequence). CDR3 length: 14 residues. The CDR3 loop reads CASSFRDSTYEQYF. CDR3 bases: TGTGCCAGTAGTTTCCGGGACAGTACCTACGAGCAGTACTTC.

The J gene is TRBJ1-3, the V gene TRBV2, with D unclear. Trimming removed 4 bases from V and 1 base from J, with 11 bases in between. The CDR3 is made up of 15 amino acids. Germline values: CDR1 SNHLY, CDR2 FYNNEI. CDR3 nucleotides: TGTGCCAGCAGTGTAGAGGTTCTTTCTGGAAACACCATATATTTT. Encoded protein: CASSVEVLSGNTIYF.

The gene calls are TRBV18 and TRBJ1-1, with D maybe TRBD1 (5 bases). V gave up 0 bases and J gave up 3 bases, with 17 bases separating them. Germline V gives CDR1 KGHSH, CDR2 LQKENI. The CDR3 is 17 amino acids. Here the CDR3 reads CASSPPKSGAGDTEAFF. The DNA for the CDR3 is TGTGCCAGCTCACCACCGAAGTCCGGGGCCGGGGACACTGAAGCTTTCTTT.

V usage is TRBV9 and J usage is TRBJ2-7, with TRBD2 as a possible D gene (5 bases). The CDR3 is made up of 16 amino acids. CDR1 and CDR2 from the germline V gene are SGDLS and YYNGEE. Deletions cut 0 bases from V and 2 bases from J, with 15 bases between. The DNA of the CDR3 is TGTGCCAGCAGCGTAGAAGGAATAGCGTTTGCCTACGAGCAGTACTTC. It specifies CASSVEGIAFAYEQYF.

V gene TRBV2 combines with J gene TRBJ2-1, with 7 bases lining up with TRBD2. The CDR3 extends over 15 amino acids. Looked up from germline, CDR1 is SNHLY and CDR2 is FYNNEI. V gave up 3 bases and J gave up 4 bases; unmatched junction bases: 6. Here the CDR3 reads CASSERASGYNEQFF. CDR3 coding DNA: TGTGCCAGCAGTGAGAGGGCTAGCGGATACAATGAGCAGTTCTTC.

V and J are TRBV14 and TRBJ1-6; a weak D match, TRBD1 (5 bases). V lost 2 bases to trimming and J lost 10 bases, with 15 bases between them. This CDR3 is built from 15 residues. Per germline, CDR1 SGHDN and CDR2 FVKESK. CDR3 nucleotides: TGTGCCAGCAGCCAAACTCACGGGGGTATCTCACCCCTCCACTTT. This sequence encodes CASSQTHGGISPLHF.

The gene calls are TRBV11-2 and TRBJ1-1; possibly TRBD1 for D (6 bases). The germline CDR1 and CDR2 sequences are SGHAT and FQNNGV. The CDR3 is 12 amino acids. Trimming removed 6 bases from V and 6 bases from J, with 11 bases in between. The chain's CDR3 is CASRLGASEAFF. The CDR3 bases are TGTGCCAGCAGATTGGGGGCGTCTGAAGCTTTCTTT.